The rows below give T cell receptor beta chains drawn from one sample of a study of blood T cell repertoires in COVID-19. Assay used: immunoSEQ multiplex PCR; TCRdb lists only in-frame clones, some missing. The sample contains about 58,000 clones, 89% of which appear only once. Sequencing was carried out using peripheral blood. The source is a woman aged 55-69 years with active COVID-19. CDR3s include the opening cysteine and the closing phenylalanine or tryptophan. The order of the fields is CDR3 protein, CDR3 DNA, J gene, D gene, V gene, clone size. A D gene is named only where the DNA matches it firmly. Expanded clones get a size class; other rows say once, few or many, or leave the size out.

cdr3_aa: CASSPQTGNTEAFF; cdr3_nt: TGCGCCAGCAGCCCCCAGACAGGCAACACTGAAGCTTTCTTT; j_call: TRBJ1-1; d_call: NA; v_call: TRBV5-1; clone_size: NA
cdr3_aa: CASGPNRAAGNTIYF; cdr3_nt: TGTGCTAGTGGACCAAACAGGGCTGCTGGAAACACCATATATTTT; j_call: TRBJ1-3; d_call: NA; v_call: TRBV12-5; clone_size: NA
cdr3_aa: CASSLTSGGTDTQYF; cdr3_nt: TGCGCCAGCAGCTTAACTAGCGGGGGCACAGATACGCAGTATTTT; j_call: TRBJ2-3; d_call: TRBD2; v_call: TRBV5-1; clone_size: once
cdr3_aa: CASSLEPSGEQETQYF; cdr3_nt: TGCGCCAGCAGCTTGGAACCTAGCGGGGAACAAGAGACCCAGTACTTC; j_call: TRBJ2-5; d_call: TRBD2; v_call: TRBV5-1; clone_size: NA
cdr3_aa: CASSLGQGLGEQFF; cdr3_nt: TGTGCCAGCAGCTTGGGGCAGGGTCTGGGTGAGCAGTTCTTC; j_call: TRBJ2-1; d_call: NA; v_call: TRBV11-3; clone_size: NA
cdr3_aa: CASSPYQETQYF; cdr3_nt: TGTGCCAGCTCACCCTACCAAGAGACCCAGTACTTC; j_call: TRBJ2-5; d_call: NA; v_call: TRBV18; clone_size: NA
cdr3_aa: CASSIDRPSRGNRLWEQFF; cdr3_nt: TGTGCCAGTAGTATAGATCGCCCCTCAAGGGGTAATCGACTTTGGGAGCAGTTCTTC; j_call: TRBJ2-1; d_call: NA; v_call: TRBV19; clone_size: NA
cdr3_aa: CASSDRGRSNEKLFF; cdr3_nt: TGCGCCAGCAGTGACAGGGGGCGGTCTAATGAAAAACTGTTTTTT; j_call: TRBJ1-4; d_call: TRBD1; v_call: TRBV5-1; clone_size: NA
cdr3_aa: CASSLGWAGDEKLFF; cdr3_nt: TGTGCCAGCAGCTTAGGTTGGGCAGGGGATGAAAAACTGTTTTTT; j_call: TRBJ1-4; d_call: NA; v_call: TRBV7-9; clone_size: NA
cdr3_aa: CASSRPGGEQYF; cdr3_nt: TGTGCCAGCAGCCGACCCGGCGGCGAGCAGTACTTC; j_call: TRBJ2-7; d_call: NA; v_call: TRBV7-3; clone_size: NA
cdr3_aa: CASSSSVRAHNQPQHF; cdr3_nt: TGTGCCAGCAGCTCAAGCGTGCGGGCTCACAATCAGCCCCAGCATTTT; j_call: TRBJ1-5; d_call: NA; v_call: TRBV7-9; clone_size: NA
cdr3_aa: CASTPHFDRFNQPQHF; cdr3_nt: TGTGCCAGTACCCCCCACTTCGACAGGTTCAATCAGCCCCAGCATTTT; j_call: TRBJ1-5; d_call: NA; v_call: TRBV19; clone_size: NA
cdr3_aa: CASSRTGGGYTF; cdr3_nt: TGTGCCAGCAGCCGGACAGGGGGTGGCTACACCTTC; j_call: TRBJ1-2; d_call: TRBD1; v_call: TRBV5-8; clone_size: NA
cdr3_aa: CASSQGKSLGGSYNSPLHF; cdr3_nt: TGCGCCAGCAGCCAAGGAAAGAGTTTGGGGGGGTCCTATAATTCACCCCTCCACTTT; j_call: TRBJ1-6; d_call: NA; v_call: TRBV4-3; clone_size: NA
cdr3_aa: CASSLDTDPGANVLTF; cdr3_nt: TGTGCCAGCAGCTTGGATACAGACCCTGGGGCCAACGTCCTGACTTTC; j_call: TRBJ2-6; d_call: NA; v_call: TRBV5-4; clone_size: NA
cdr3_aa: CASGPGGPEDTQYF; cdr3_nt: TGTGCTAGTGGTCCGGGGGGGCCGGAAGATACGCAGTATTTT; j_call: TRBJ2-3; d_call: TRBD2; v_call: TRBV12-5; clone_size: NA
cdr3_aa: CASSLQGYEQFF; cdr3_nt: TGTGCCAGCAGCTTACAGGGGTATGAGCAGTTCTTC; j_call: TRBJ2-1; d_call: TRBD1; v_call: TRBV5-4; clone_size: NA